The text below deals with one TCR beta chain. Germline values: CDR1 DFQATT, CDR2 SNEGSKA (reference sequence). The CDR3 length is 17 residues. TCRdb reprocessed the 5' RACE reads and stores each CDR3 protein as one record, lacking DNA. This sample's clone table lists 300,000 to 450,000 distinct CDR3 sequences. The data derive from a study of T cells expressing NK-cell markers. The chain couples TRBV20-1 to TRBJ2-1; TCRdb selects TRBD1, and the lack of DNA leaves this call unchecked. This receptor was identified in a man aged 18 to 69 in good health. Input material: blood T cells: a sorted CD56 or NKG2C T cell subset, CD4+ or CD8+ T cells, or bulk PBMC T cells (not recorded which). The CDR3: CSASPLSGGTVYNEQFF.